This TCR beta chain is drawn from a study of CD8 T cells in ankylosing spondylitis (dated by TCRdb to 2016 to 2017). Context from the whole study: The study set out to find disease-linked TCR variants by profiling T cell receptor beta repertoires in ankylosing spondylitis patients and healthy donors. The full study cohort was made up of about two dozen ankylosing spondylitis patients and some 100 healthy donors. Samples of peripheral blood were taken, and for ankylosing spondylitis patients, synovial fluid was collected as well. Study-wide findings and limitations: The disease-linked clones were reported to be significantly enriched in matched synovial fluid samples from ankylosing spondylitis patients. In peripheral blood, the disease-linked clones were found at relatively low frequencies and had a CD8+ phenotype. Some motif variants were previously reported in synovial fluid and blood of reactive arthritis patients, suggesting common disease-initiation mechanisms. Blood from ankylosing spondylitis patients appeared to be characterized by a TCR beta motif made up of seven or eight highly homologous amino acid variants.

The CDR3 spans 14 residues, from the cysteine through the phenylalanine. Kept here is only the CDR3 DNA, which spans 42 bases and is read in frame from base 1. Between the V and J ends, shortened by 3 bases and 7 bases respectively, the junction contains 12 bases. The run used an Illumina HiSeq 2500. Quantitative 5'-RACE with molecular barcodes was the method used to prepare the TCR beta libraries. The published analysis was carried out like this. Disease-linked TCR variants were identified with a new computational method built on a probabilistic model of VDJ rearrangement. TCRdb passed the public sequencing reads through fastp at Q25 and MiXCR, retaining productive beta sequences. Merged by CDR3 protein, the rows form single entries marked with the most common genes and DNA. For this entry, the V and J calls and clone size follow TCRdb and not the study's own pipeline. This sample is represented by under 850,000 distinct CDR3 sequences; roughly 20% of them were singletons. The biggest ten clones account for around 19% of the sample.

This clonotype was counted at least ten times. Its antigen remains unidentified. No much larger clonotype is one base removed from it; base qualities were not supplied. The chain employs TRBV12-3 or TRBV12-4 and TRBJ2-2; TRBD2 is perhaps the D gene, given 5 matching bases. The receptor was derived from a male donor with ankylosing spondylitis. The sequenced sample was blood, either unsorted or a sorted T cell fraction (not recorded which). In nucleotide form, the sequence is TGTGCCAGCAGTTTCTTAGGAGGTATCGGGGAGCTGTTTTTT. Translated, it reads CASSFLGGIGELFF.